The 5 T cell receptor beta chains below come from one sample, sequenced in a study of CD8+ T cells in alopecia areata. Reverse transcription of extracted RNA yielded cDNA, which provided the sequencing template. Libraries were prepared by immunoSEQ multiplex PCR; TCRdb keeps only in-frame clonotypes and omits some of them. Of approximately 150,000 clones in the sample, roughly half are singletons; the top ten hold 0.95% to 1%. The material was CD4+ T cells sorted from blood, obtained at week 0. All receptors derive from a human donor with alopecia areata.

V is TRBV19 and J is TRBJ2-5; TRBD2 matches at 7 bases. This CDR3 spans 13 amino acids. CDR1 LNHDA and CDR2 SQIVND come from the germline V gene (reference sequence). The V segment lost 4 bases and the J segment 4 bases; nucleotides outside the gene matches: 3. The CDR3 DNA is TGTGCCAGTAGTAGCGGGGGACGAGAGACCCAGTACTTC. As protein: CASSSGGRETQYF.

This clone has just a few counts. The chain links TRBV30 to TRBJ1-5; a weak D match, TRBD1 (6 bases). V lost 3 bases, J lost 7 bases, and 13 bases lay in between. This CDR3 is built from 13 residues. The germline CDR1 and CDR2 sequences are GTSNPN and SVGIG (reference sequence). In nucleotides, the CDR3 is TGTGCCTGGAGCGACAGGAAGCAGCAGCCCCAGCATTTT. It codes for CAWSDRKQQPQHF.

The chain recombines TRBV29-1 with TRBJ2-1; D assignment may be TRBD1 or TRBD2 (6 bases each). V was pared by 7 bases and J by 3 bases, with 16 bases between. CDR3 size: 14 residues. Per the germline V gene, CDR1 is SQVTM and CDR2 is ANQGSEA. Here the CDR3 DNA reads TGCAGCGGACTAGGGGGATGGAACTACAATGAGCAGTTCTTC. This sequence encodes CSGLGGWNYNEQFF.

The chain is built from TRBV18 and TRBJ2-6, with 8 positions matching TRBD1. J lost 2 bases, V lost 5 bases, and 5 bases had no gene match. In germline, CDR1 is KGHSH, CDR2 LQKENI. This CDR3 region has 16 residues. The CDR3 DNA reads TGTGCCAGCTCAGGGCAGGGGGCGGCTGGGGCCAACGTCCTGACTTTC. Its translation is CASSGQGAAGANVLTF.

The V call is TRBV5-6, the J call TRBJ2-7, with D possibly called TRBD1 or TRBD2 (5 bases each). Germline V CDR1 and CDR2: SGHDT, YYEEEE. The CDR3 contains 16 residues. V shed 4 bases and J shed 4 bases, with 21 bases lying between them. This chain's CDR3 is CASSPTRGLTLYEQYF. CDR3 sequence (DNA): TGTGCCAGCAGCCCAACCCGGGGCCTGACCCTATACGAGCAGTACTTC.